This T cell receptor (beta chain) was identified during a study of human T cells and chemical hapten exposure. Stated time point: healthy volunteer bleed at 6 weeks. Unfractionated whole blood was the source of the extracted total RNA. Unique molecular identifiers were linked by the library to individual cDNA molecules. TCRdb re-analysed the RACE reads in MiXCR, keeping a single row per CDR3 protein. The table lists more than 75,000 distinct CDR3 sequences, 8.6% of them singletons. The CDR3 contains 14 residues. V was shortened by 3 bases and J by 0 bases, with 6 bases between the two germline ends. Germline V gene data show CDR1 as SNHLY and CDR2 as FYNNEI. This clonotype was found many times.

The receptor was isolated from a male donor in good health. Some clones in this sample may be carry-over from other donors' samples. Input material: whole blood. The J gene is TRBJ1-5, the V gene TRBV2; D gene unclear. The CDR3 DNA sequence: TGTGCCAGCAGTGAGGACGATAGCAATCAGCCCCAGCATTTT. Amino acid sequence: CASSEDDSNQPQHF.